The text below deals with one T cell receptor beta chain. This sample is drawn from a study of blood T cell repertoires in COVID-19. Overall study context: Collection of acute and convalescent COVID-19 samples took place in the United States, Italy and Spain. T cells, B-cell-depleted T cells, or PBMCs supplied cDNA or gDNA.

Germline V gives CDR1 SGHTA, CDR2 FQGNSA. V lost 5 bases to trimming and J lost 2 bases, with 9 bases between them. This CDR3 is built from 14 residues. As handled by the study authors: Estimates of nucleated cell counts were drawn from the amplification of reference gene primers. This table comes from immunoSEQ multiplex PCR, and its TCRdb copy is limited to in-frame clones, with some not included. V, J and clone size reflect that table, while D and trimming were determined from the DNA. The sample includes about 240,000 clones, around 87% of them seen just once. This sequence originates from a man aged 55 to 69 who had recovered from COVID-19. The sample was peripheral blood. J is TRBJ2-2 and V is TRBV7-2; D unclear. CDR3 protein: CASSAYSNTGELFF. The DNA of the CDR3 is TGTGCCAGCAGCGCCTACAGTAACACCGGGGAGCTGTTTTTT.